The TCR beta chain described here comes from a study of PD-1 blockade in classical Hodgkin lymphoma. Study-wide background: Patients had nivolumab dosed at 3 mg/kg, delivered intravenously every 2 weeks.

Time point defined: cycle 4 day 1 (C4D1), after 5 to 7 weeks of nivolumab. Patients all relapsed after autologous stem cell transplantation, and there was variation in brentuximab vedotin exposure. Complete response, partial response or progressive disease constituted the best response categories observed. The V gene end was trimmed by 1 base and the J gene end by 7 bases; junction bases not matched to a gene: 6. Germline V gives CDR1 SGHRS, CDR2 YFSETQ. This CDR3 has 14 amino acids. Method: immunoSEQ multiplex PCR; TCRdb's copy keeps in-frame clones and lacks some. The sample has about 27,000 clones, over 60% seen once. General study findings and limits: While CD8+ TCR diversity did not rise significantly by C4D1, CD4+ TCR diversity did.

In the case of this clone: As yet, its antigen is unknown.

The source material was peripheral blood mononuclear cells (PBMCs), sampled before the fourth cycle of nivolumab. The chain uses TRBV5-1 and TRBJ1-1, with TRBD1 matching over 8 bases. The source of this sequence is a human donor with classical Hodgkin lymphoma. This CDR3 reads CASSLSGGPLEAFF. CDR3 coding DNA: TGCGCCAGCAGCTTGTCAGGGGGCCCCCTTGAAGCTTTCTTT. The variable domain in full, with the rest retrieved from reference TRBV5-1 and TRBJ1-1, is KAGVTQTPRYLIKTRGQQVTLSCSPISGHRSVSWYQQTPGQGLQFLFEYFSETQRNKGNFPGRFSGRQFSNSRSEMNVSTLELGDSALYLCASSLSGGPLEAFFGQGTRLTVV.